These 26 T cell receptor beta chains share one sample of origin, sequenced in a study of blood T cell repertoires in COVID-19 (dated by TCRdb to 2019 to 2021). The library was generated by the immunoSEQ multiplex PCR assay. TCRdb mirrors the immuneACCESS table, restricted to in-frame sequences. Some clones are absent from its copies; in checked studies, under half trace to an unresolved V gene, and the reason for the others is unknown. Present in this sample are about 78,000 clones, around 83% of which were seen just once. Approximately 3.3% of the sample belongs to the ten largest clones. Sequenced input: peripheral blood. The source is a man aged 50 to 60 with acute or convalescent COVID-19.

The chain links TRBV7-9 to TRBJ2-5; D uncertain. V dropped 4 bases and J dropped 5 bases, with 5 bases sitting between them. The CDR3 contains 11 residues. Germline assignment: CDR1 SEHNR and CDR2 FQNEAQ (reference sequence). CDR3 residues: CASSSRETQYF. CDR3 DNA: TGTGCCAGCAGCTCCAGGGAGACCCAGTACTTC. Combining the CDR3 with reference TRBV7-9 and TRBJ2-5 gives the whole variable domain DTGVSQNPRHKITKRGQNVTFRCDPISEHNRLYWYRQTLGQGPEFLTYFQNEAQLEKSRLLSDRFSAERPKGSFSTLEIQRTEQGDSAMYLCASSSRETQYFGPGTRLLVL.

The rearrangement links TRBV18 to TRBJ2-7; 9 bases line up with TRBD2. V was pared by 6 bases and J by 4 bases, with 7 bases of the junction left unmatched. This CDR3 region has 14 residues. The germline CDR1 and CDR2 sequences are KGHSH and LQKENI. CDR3 coding DNA: TGTGCCAGCTCCCCCGGGACTAGCTCGTACGAGCAGTACTTC. This gives the protein CASSPGTSSYEQYF.

V gene TRBV11-3 combines with J gene TRBJ2-7; 8 nucleotides match TRBD2. The germline V gene has CDR1 SGHNT and CDR2 YENEEA. This CDR3 has 16 residues. The junction had 9 bases not matched to a gene; V was cut back by 0 bases and J by 5 bases. The CDR3 reads CASSLDGREGQDEQYF. The CDR3 DNA reads TGTGCCAGCAGCTTAGATGGACGGGAGGGCCAAGACGAGCAGTACTTC.

Note on this clone: Different DNA sequences within this sample yield the same CDR3. The chain combines TRBV28 with TRBJ1-4; D not certain. Trimming removed 6 bases at V and 5 bases at J, with 4 bases between. Germline assignment: CDR1 MDHEN and CDR2 SYDVKM. The CDR3 length is 11 residues. The CDR3 sequence is CASRLNEKLFF. The CDR3 nucleotides are TGTGCCAGCAGACTAAATGAAAAACTGTTTTTT. The complete variable domain, with remaining parts taken from reference TRBV28 and TRBJ1-4, reads DVKVTQSSRYLVKRTGEKVFLECVQDMDHENMFWYRQDPGLGLRLIYFSYDVKMKEKGDIPEGYSVSREKKERFSLILESASTNQTSMYLCASRLNEKLFFGSGTQLSVL.

The chain employs TRBV27 and TRBJ1-2; unclear D gene. The V gene lost 4 bases and the J gene lost 4 bases, with 16 bases spanning the gap. The CDR3 runs 15 residues. Germline CDR1 MNHEY, CDR2 SMNVEV (reference sequence). The CDR3 DNA sequence: TGTGCCAGCAGTTCAGATCCGCTCCATACCTATGGCTACACCTTC. Translated: CASSSDPLHTYGYTF.

This chain connects TRBV14 to TRBJ2-7; D may be TRBD2 (6 bases). CDR3 length: 13 amino acids. The germline V gene encodes CDR1 SGHDN and CDR2 FVKESK. The ends were cut back, 1 base at V and 6 bases at J, with 10 bases in the middle. This CDR3 is CASSQGRTTEQYF. As DNA, the CDR3 is TGTGCCAGCAGCCAAGGGAGGACTACCGAGCAGTACTTC. Drawing the rest from reference TRBV14 and TRBJ2-7, the complete variable domain is EAGVTQFPSHSVIEKGQTVTLRCDPISGHDNLYWYRRVMGKEIKFLLHFVKESKQDESGMPNNRFLAERTGGTYSTLKVQPAELEDSGVYFCASSQGRTTEQYFGPGTRLTVT.

The genes are TRBV4-3 and TRBJ2-2, with D possibly being TRBD2 (6 bases). This CDR3 comprises 16 residues. Germline V gene data show CDR1 as LGHNA and CDR2 as YSLEER. V was cut by 1 base and J by 5 bases, with 14 bases left in between. In nucleotides, the CDR3 is TGCGCCAGCAGCCAAGCATGGCGGGGCGGGACCGGGGAGCTGTTTTTT. This codes for CASSQAWRGGTGELFF.

This sequence joins TRBV9 and TRBJ1-2; 9 nucleotides align to TRBD1. Germline V gene data show CDR1 as SGDLS and CDR2 as YYNGEE. Trimming cost V 4 bases and J 3 bases; bases outside gene matches: 4. The CDR3 length is 14 residues. The CDR3 nucleotides are TGTGCCAGCAGCCACGGACAGGGGTACTATGGCTACACCTTC. Translating gives CASSHGQGYYGYTF.

The rearrangement uses TRBV7-6 and TRBJ2-7, with 8 bases identical to TRBD2. There are 14 residues in the CDR3. Germline V gene lookup returns CDR1 SGHVS and CDR2 FNYEAQ. Trimming removed 2 bases from V and 4 bases from J; junction bases left unmatched: 4. In DNA form, the CDR3 reads TGTGCCAGCAGCTTAAAGCGGGAGTGGTACGAGCAGTACTTC. It translates to CASSLKREWYEQYF.

CDR3 coding DNA: TGTGCCATCAGTGAGTCGACTCTGTGGGTCACTGAAGCTTTCTTT. As protein: CAISESTLWVTEAFF. This chain connects TRBV10-3 to TRBJ1-1; D remains ambiguous. The CDR3 contains 15 residues. The V end lost 0 bases, the J end lost 4 bases, and 12 bases lay between the germline ends. Germline lookup yields CDR1 ENHRY and CDR2 SYGVKD.

This clone was observed a single time. This chain links TRBV7-2 with TRBJ1-5, with 7 bases fitting TRBD1. V lost 4 bases to trimming and J lost 6 bases; unmatched junction nucleotides: 3. The CDR3 contains 13 residues. The germline V gene has CDR1 SGHTA and CDR2 FQGNSA. The CDR3 DNA sequence: TGTGCCAGCAGCTCCCGACAGGGTCAGCCCCAGCATTTT. Translated, it gives CASSSRQGQPQHF.

This chain connects TRBV10-3 to TRBJ2-2; D possibly corresponds to TRBD2 (5 bases). V lost 8 bases and J lost 7, with 17 bases in between. The CDR3 has 14 residues. The germline V gene encodes CDR1 ENHRY and CDR2 SYGVKD. The CDR3 here is CAISDGVGGGELFF. Written as DNA, the CDR3 is TGTGCCATCTCCGATGGGGTTGGAGGCGGGGAGCTGTTTTTT.

The rearrangement joins TRBV7-9 to TRBJ1-1; D is perhaps TRBD1 (5 bases). Per germline, CDR1 SEHNR and CDR2 FQNEAQ (reference sequence). Trimming shortened V by 6 bases and J by 2 bases, and 13 bases separated the two germline ends. CDR3 length: 14 residues. The CDR3 loop reads CASRPLGANTEAFF. The CDR3 nucleotides are TGTGCCAGCAGGCCTTTAGGGGCAAACACTGAAGCTTTCTTT.

This clone was seen once. The gene calls are TRBV7-8 and TRBJ1-1; TRBD1 is a possible D gene (5 bases). The CDR3 totals 14 residues. CDR1 SGHVS and CDR2 FQNEAQ come from the germline V gene. The V end lost 1 base, the J end lost 6 bases, and 12 bases lay between the germline ends. CDR3: CASSLGGSGAEAFF. CDR3 coding DNA: TGTGCCAGCAGCTTAGGGGGGTCGGGGGCTGAAGCTTTCTTT.

This sequence joins TRBV5-6 and TRBJ1-5, with a weak D call TRBD1 (6 bases). V was cut by 4 bases and J by 0 bases, with 14 bases left in between. CDR1 is SGHDT, CDR2 YYEEEE, per germline. There are 16 residues in the CDR3. CDR3 nucleotide sequence: TGTGCCAGCAGCGCCGTCGGGGACATTAGCAATCAGCCCCAGCATTTT. Protein sequence: CASSAVGDISNQPQHF. The full variable domain, rest sourced from reference TRBV5-6 and TRBJ1-5, is DAGVTQSPTHLIKTRGQQVTLRCSPKSGHDTVSWYQQALGQGPQFIFQYYEEEERQRGNFPDRFSGHQFPNYSSELNVNALLLGDSALYLCASSAVGDISNQPQHFGDGTRLSIL.

The chain combines TRBV5-1 with TRBJ2-5; tentative D call: TRBD2 (6 bases). Germline CDR1 is SGHRS and CDR2 is YFSETQ. V shed 5 bases and J shed 1 base, with 12 bases lying between them. This CDR3 has 14 amino acids. The CDR3 coding sequence is TGCGCCAGCAGACGGGACTCTTCCCAAGAGACCCAGTACTTC. Translating gives CASRRDSSQETQYF.

The count of this clone is one. The V and J genes are TRBV7-2 and TRBJ2-5; no clear D gene. The germline V gene has CDR1 SGHTA and CDR2 FQGNSA. This CDR3 is built from 13 residues. V lost 2 bases and J lost 4, with 8 bases in between. CDR3 region: CASSLTRVETQYF. In DNA, the CDR3 is TGTGCCAGCAGCTTAACGCGTGTAGAGACCCAGTACTTC.

The rearrangement uses TRBV5-5 and TRBJ1-2; 7 bases are a match to TRBD1. Germline lookup yields CDR1 SGHKS and CDR2 YYEKEE (reference sequence). The trim removed 2 bases at V and 1 base at J, leaving 11 bases unmatched. This CDR3 is built from 17 residues. CDR3 in amino acids: CASSFEDDRAFNYGYTF. The CDR3 DNA reads as TGTGCCAGCAGCTTCGAAGATGACAGGGCATTTAACTATGGCTACACCTTC.

The J gene is TRBJ1-5, the V gene TRBV5-4; D call uncertain. Germline-derived CDR1 and CDR2 are SGHNT and YYREEE (reference sequence). V lost 0 bases and J 6 bases, leaving 7 bases between the germline ends. The CDR3 totals 13 residues. The CDR3 loop is CASSLDISQPQHF. CDR3 coding DNA: TGTGCCAGCAGCTTGGATATTTCTCAGCCCCAGCATTTT.

The chain carries TRBV9 and TRBJ1-4; D is perhaps TRBD1 (5 bases). Germline V gene lookup returns CDR1 SGDLS and CDR2 YYNGEE. This CDR3 has 15 residues. The ends were cut back, 1 base at V and 7 bases at J, with 14 bases in the middle. CDR3 protein: CASSVQGEVREKLFF. In DNA form, the CDR3 reads TGTGCCAGCAGCGTACAAGGGGAGGTACGTGAAAAACTGTTTTTT.

The rearrangement links TRBV7-9 to TRBJ2-2; maybe TRBD2 (6 bases). V lost 6 bases and J lost 6, with 17 bases in between. Per germline, CDR1 SEHNR and CDR2 FQNEAQ (reference sequence). The CDR3 loop spans 15 amino acids. CDR3 sequence (DNA): TGTGCCAGCAGGGGCGGGGCAGGCGGGCCCGGGGAGCTGTTTTTT. This encodes CASRGGAGGPGELFF.

The J gene is TRBJ2-2, the V gene TRBV6-5, with TRBD1 matching over 8 bases. The junction had 8 bases not matched to a gene; V was cut back by 7 bases and J by 7 bases. Germline CDR1 and CDR2: MNHEY and SVGAGI. This CDR3 region has 14 residues. The CDR3 loop reads CASMGQVSHGELFF. CDR3 sequence (DNA): TGTGCCAGCATGGGACAGGTCTCCCACGGGGAGCTGTTTTTT.

The rearrangement joins TRBV27 to TRBJ2-1; 10 bases match TRBD2. CDR3 size: 15 residues. J gave up 10 bases and V 3 bases, and 9 bases lay outside the gene matches. Germline values: CDR1 MNHEY, CDR2 SMNVEV (reference sequence). For the CDR3, the DNA is TGTGCCAGCAGTTTTGAGCGGGAGGGCCCTCGGGAGCAGTTCTTC. As protein: CASSFEREGPREQFF.

The chain is built from TRBV27 and TRBJ2-1; D may be TRBD1 (5 bases). Germline V lookup: CDR1 MNHEY, CDR2 SMNVEV (reference sequence). The V end was cut by 3 bases, the J end by 0 bases, with 9 bases between. This CDR3 comprises 15 residues. CDR3: CASSLDTLSYNEQFF. As DNA, the CDR3 is TGTGCCAGCAGTTTGGACACCCTCTCCTACAATGAGCAGTTCTTC.

V usage is TRBV3-1 (or the pseudogene TRBV3-2) and J usage is TRBJ1-4; 9 nucleotides agree with TRBD1. The length of the CDR3 is 12 residues. Germline CDR1 and CDR2: LGHDT and YNNKEL (reference sequence). V was clipped by 4 bases and J by 11 bases; unmatched bases: 2. CDR3 bases: TGTGCCAGCAGCCGTGACAGGGGGAAACTGTTTTTT. This encodes CASSRDRGKLFF.

This sequence joins TRBV19 and TRBJ1-1, with TRBD1 matching 8 bases. Germline V lookup: CDR1 LNHDA, CDR2 SQIVND (reference sequence). V trimming: 5 bases; J trimming: 11 bases; junction bases outside the gene matches: 7. The CDR3 has 12 residues. CDR3 sequence (DNA): TGTGCCAGTAGTGGACAGGGTACGGACGCTTTCTTT. It codes for CASSGQGTDAFF.